The 11 T cell receptor beta chains in this list originate from one sample, sequenced in a study of a mutant IDH1 vaccine in newly diagnosed glioma. The time point: baseline, week 1 (first vaccination visit). Treatment of the sample: pre-vaccination baseline after standard-of-care therapy. TCRdb's copy holds only in-frame clones and misses some; the assay was immunoSEQ multiplex PCR. In the table there are tens of thousands of clones, about nine tenths of which are singletons. Specimen: PBMCs, collected from a glioma patient treated with radiotherapy, temozolomide or both. The receptor set was obtained from a man in his fifties or sixties with glioma.

This clone appeared a few times. The V and J genes are TRBV6-1 and TRBJ2-1; no reliable D call. Germline assignment: CDR1 MNHNS and CDR2 SASEGT. The CDR3 has 10 amino acids. The germline V and J ends were trimmed by 6 bases and 7 bases, with 4 bases remaining between them. CDR3 residues: CASRGNEQFF. The CDR3 nucleotides are TGTGCCAGCAGGGGGAATGAGCAGTTCTTC.

The chain has TRBV11-2 and TRBJ2-6; D not certain. V was shortened by 5 bases and J by 0 bases, with 14 bases between the two germline ends. CDR3 length: 17 amino acids. The V gene's germline CDR1 is SGHAT and CDR2 FQNNGV. The CDR3 reads CASSPLPESSGANVLTF. In DNA, the CDR3 is TGTGCCAGCAGCCCCCTCCCAGAGAGCTCTGGGGCCAACGTCCTGACTTTC.

This chain joins TRBV28 and TRBJ2-2; the D is unclear. Germline CDR1 reads MDHEN; CDR2 reads SYDVKM. The CDR3 length is 15 residues. V was trimmed by 5 bases and J by 0 bases, leaving 10 bases between them. Written as DNA, the CDR3 is TGTGCCAGCAGTCCGAACCCAACGAACACCGGGGAGCTGTTTTTT. It specifies CASSPNPTNTGELFF.

The chain employs TRBV4-1 and TRBJ1-3, with 7 bases that match TRBD1. CDR1 MGHRA and CDR2 YSYEKL come from the germline V gene. V trimming: 1 base; J trimming: 1 base; junction bases outside the gene matches: 10. CDR3 length equals 18 residues. CDR3: CASSQVLEGARSGNTIYF. DNA of the CDR3: TGCGCCAGCAGCCAAGTGTTGGAGGGGGCAAGGTCTGGAAACACCATATATTTT.

V gene TRBV5-8 combines with J gene TRBJ2-2, with TRBD1 identical over 8 bases. V lost 6 bases to trimming and J lost 1 base; unmatched junction nucleotides: 11. CDR1 SGHTS and CDR2 YDEGEE come from the germline V gene. This CDR3 has 17 residues. The DNA of the CDR3 is TGTGCCAGCATACAAATTCTCGGGACAGGGAACACCGGGGAGCTGTTTTTT. Its protein is CASIQILGTGNTGELFF.

A few counts support this clone. The chain combines TRBV4-2 with TRBJ2-7; TRBD2 matches at 10 bases. The CDR3 is made up of 16 amino acids. V was pared by 3 bases and J by 3 bases, with 8 bases of the junction left unmatched. Germline lookup yields CDR1 LGHNA and CDR2 YNFKEQ. The CDR3 sequence is CASSQGVAGGLYEQYF. The CDR3 nucleotides read TGTGCCAGCAGCCAGGGGGTAGCGGGAGGCCTCTACGAGCAGTACTTC.

J is TRBJ1-5 and V is TRBV19; 11 nucleotides agree with TRBD1. The CDR3 is made up of 18 amino acids. Trimming took 8 bases from V and 2 from J; bases not matched to a gene: 14. Germline V lookup: CDR1 LNHDA, CDR2 SQIVND (reference sequence). CDR3 bases: TGTGCCAGTGATTCCCTCGGGACAGGGGGTTCCCGCAATCAGCCCCAGCATTTT. Translating gives CASDSLGTGGSRNQPQHF.

The rearrangement uses TRBV4-3 and TRBJ1-5; D is perhaps TRBD1 (5 bases). This CDR3 has 15 residues. Trimming pared 0 bases from V and 4 bases from J, leaving 10 bases between. Germline V CDR1 and CDR2: LGHNA, YSLEER. The CDR3 here is CASSQDPGGNQPQHF. The CDR3 DNA reads TGCGCCAGCAGCCAAGACCCGGGGGGAAATCAGCCCCAGCATTTT.

V is TRBV7-9 and J is TRBJ2-7; 10 nucleotides match TRBD1. The length of the CDR3 is 15 residues. The ends lost 4 bases at V and 5 bases at J; junction bases unmatched: 8. Per the germline V gene, CDR1 is SEHNR and CDR2 is FQNEAQ (reference sequence). CDR3 sequence (DNA): TGTGCCAGCAGCTCTTTCCGGGACAGGGGAAACGAGCAGTACTTC. Translated: CASSSFRDRGNEQYF.

V usage is TRBV7-6 and J usage is TRBJ1-1; D uncertain. Germline CDR1 is SGHVS and CDR2 is FNYEAQ. Trimming removed 1 base from V and 6 bases from J, with 12 bases in between. This CDR3 contains 14 residues. The CDR3 sequence: CASSLGPRFAEAFF. The CDR3 DNA sequence: TGTGCCAGCAGCTTAGGGCCAAGATTCGCTGAAGCTTTCTTT.

J is TRBJ2-3 and V is TRBV10-1; tentative D call: TRBD2 (6 bases). Germline-derived CDR1 and CDR2 are WNHNN and SYGVQD (reference sequence). V shed 3 bases and J shed 4 bases, with 11 bases lying between them. The CDR3 runs 14 residues. CDR3 sequence: CASSDGGEADTQYF. The CDR3 DNA reads TGCGCCAGCAGTGACGGGGGAGAGGCAGATACGCAGTATTTT.